Below, one T cell receptor (beta chain) is given with its context. Its antigen is still unknown. This sample was taken from a study of CD8 T cells in ankylosing spondylitis. Findings and caveats of the study: The study identified a TCR beta motif of under ten highly homologous variants that appeared characteristic of ankylosing spondylitis blood.

Germline lookup yields CDR1 DFQATT and CDR2 SNEGSKA (reference sequence). CDR3 length equals 15 residues. Trimming took off 3 bases at V and 7 bases at J, with 18 bases between the two ends. Preparation of TCR beta libraries was done by quantitative 5'-RACE with molecular barcodes. Using its own MiXCR run on the 5' RACE reads, TCRdb lists one record per CDR3 protein. This table has approximately 290,000 distinct CDR3 sequences, less than 25% appearing once. The rearrangement links TRBV20-1 to TRBJ2-2, with D maybe TRBD1 (5 bases). The sample consisted of blood, either unsorted or a sorted T cell fraction (not recorded which). This receptor was identified in a female donor with ankylosing spondylitis or in good health (not recorded which). In DNA, the CDR3 is TGCAGTGCTAGGGGGCAGGAAGGTTGGGTCGGGGAGCTGTTTTTT. Protein: CSARGQEGWVGELFF.